This T cell receptor beta chain was recovered during a study of OX40 agonist ivuxolimab in advanced cancers. Notes on the research overall: The costimulatory receptor OX40 (CD134) was targeted by ivuxolimab, a fully human IgG2 agonistic monoclonal antibody. Intravenous ivuxolimab was administered to patients every 2 weeks at six dose levels: 0.01, 0.1, 0.3, 1.5, 3 and 10 mg/kg. Of the 50 to 55 patients in dose escalation, about 20 had hepatocellular carcinoma, about 15 had melanoma, 9 had renal cell carcinoma and 9 had head and neck cancer. In the dose-escalation cohort, over 65% of patients were male, and the mean age was approximately 55 years, with a range of about 23 to 90. Prior anti-PD-1, anti-PD-L1 or anti-CTLA-4 therapy was permitted, and about two fifths of dose-escalation patients had received checkpoint inhibitors. Partial responses occurred in three dose-escalation patients, of whom one had hepatocellular carcinoma and two had cutaneous melanoma. Peripheral TCRbeta sequencing aimed to test whether ivuxolimab altered TCR sequence diversity and caused clonal T-cell expansion. The monotherapy dose-escalation portion (N of about 57 patients) of the phase I ivuxolimab trial is reported in the paper.

Genomic DNA was extracted from sorted cells for sequencing of the TCRbeta CDR3 region. The immunoSEQ Assay was used for sequencing of TCRbeta CDR3 regions. TCRdb carries this immuneACCESS record with in-frame sequences only. Its versions omit some clonotypes, under half of them owing to an unresolved V gene in the studies checked, with the rest unexplained. Counted in this sample were more than 20,000 clones; approximately 80% of them appeared once. 26% of the sample is in the top ten clones. Worth noting for this clone: Its cognate antigen has yet to be identified. No clone much larger than this one lies a single base away; base qualities are absent.

The CDR3, cysteine through phenylalanine, is 14 amino acids long. The entry retains the CDR3 DNA only, 42 bases that are in frame from base 1. CDR1 SGHRS and CDR2 YFSETQ are derived from the germline V gene. After removal of 7 bases from V and 5 bases from J, the junction retains 5 bases not matched to a gene. Patients with autoimmune disease history or receiving systemic immunosuppression were excluded from the trial. Peripheral blood for TCR sequencing was collected from all dose cohorts at baseline, on cycle 4 day 1, and on cycle 7 day 1. Samples came from an open-label, multicenter, first-in-human phase I dose-escalation trial of ivuxolimab. Adults with locally advanced or metastatic head and neck squamous cell, hepatocellular, melanoma or renal cell carcinoma were enrolled in the trial. Before TCR sequencing, CD4+ T cells and CD8+ T cells were sorted from peripheral blood as separate populations.

Overall results and qualifications from the work: After ivuxolimab, CD8+ T cells had more expanded clones than CD4+ T cells on average. At doses of 0.1 to 3.0 mg/kg, clonal expansion of both CD4+ and CD8+ T cells in blood was seen between baseline and week 6. Which antigens the clonally expanded peripheral T cells were specific for was not determined. Low levels of normalized T-cell clonal expansion were also seen in some patients who did not respond. Partial responders in the 0.1-3.0 mg/kg groups had among the lowest normalized peripheral clonal expansion, especially among CD8+ T cells.

Sequences were derived from CD4+ or CD8+ T cells sorted from blood, sampled in a trial of the OX40 agonist ivuxolimab. Recombination joined TRBV5-1 with TRBJ1-6; 8 junctional bases match TRBD1. The clonotype was recovered from an adult with an advanced solid tumor such as melanoma, head and neck, liver or kidney cancer. The sequenced DNA is TGCGCCAGCGGCCAGGGGGCCGATAATTCACCCCTCCACTTT. This translates into CASGQGADNSPLHF.